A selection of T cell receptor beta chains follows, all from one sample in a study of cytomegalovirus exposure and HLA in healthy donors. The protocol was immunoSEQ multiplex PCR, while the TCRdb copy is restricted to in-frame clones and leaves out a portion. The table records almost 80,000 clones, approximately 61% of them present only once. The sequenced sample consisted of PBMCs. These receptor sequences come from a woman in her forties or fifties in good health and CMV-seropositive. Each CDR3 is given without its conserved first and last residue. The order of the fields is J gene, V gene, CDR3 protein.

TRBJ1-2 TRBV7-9 ASTGGEVYGYT
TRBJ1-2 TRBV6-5 ASSAVMTGDNGYT
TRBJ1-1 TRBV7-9 SSSSPDRVNTEAF
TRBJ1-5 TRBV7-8 ASGLGKDQPQH
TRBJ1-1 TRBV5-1 ASSLVPGVEAF
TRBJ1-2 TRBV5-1 ASAPETGGIGGYT
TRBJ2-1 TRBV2 ASQGLAGGNLF
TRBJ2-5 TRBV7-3 ASSLAGTIQETQY
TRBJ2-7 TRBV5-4 ASSPGQPESHEQY
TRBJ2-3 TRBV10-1 ATTHTSGGSTDTQY
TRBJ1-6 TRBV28 ASSSHGFGRRVSPLH
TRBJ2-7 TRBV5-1 ASRPETVTYEQY
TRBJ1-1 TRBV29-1 SVTQGGTEAF
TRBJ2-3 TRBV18 ASSPERGNTDTQY
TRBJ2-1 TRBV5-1 ASSLVGQVSYNEQF
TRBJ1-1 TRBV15 ATSRVFRGEAF
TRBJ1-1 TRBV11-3 ASSFPLNTEAF
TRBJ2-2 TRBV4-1 ASSQGGLARGELF
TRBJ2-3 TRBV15 ATGGRVGVADTQY
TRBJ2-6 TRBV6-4 ASSQDSGANVLT
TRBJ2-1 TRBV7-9 AREDRGRDEQF
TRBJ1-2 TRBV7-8 ASSLEQNNYGYT
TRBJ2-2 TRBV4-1 ASSRPLDPTGELF
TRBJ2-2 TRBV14 ASSQARTGHGELF
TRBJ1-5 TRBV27 ASSLTGINQPQH
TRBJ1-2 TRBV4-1 ASSHFGQDPNYGYT
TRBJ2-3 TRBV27 ASTDRGTDTQY
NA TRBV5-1 ASRTQYEQY
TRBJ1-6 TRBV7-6 ASSLAFRTGLRSPLH
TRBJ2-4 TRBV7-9 ASSWRDSQNIQY
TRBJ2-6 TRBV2 ASSDPTVTPNSGANVLT
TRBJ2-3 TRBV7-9 SSSRTDTQY
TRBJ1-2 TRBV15 ATSRGGAIDGYT
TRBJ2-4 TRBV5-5 ASSSEDRQNIQY
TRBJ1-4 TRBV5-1 ASSLVGGDEKLF
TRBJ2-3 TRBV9 ASSGQGRTSTDTQY
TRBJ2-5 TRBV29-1 SVEEGQRGTKGETQY
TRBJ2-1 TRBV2 ATSAGGEQF
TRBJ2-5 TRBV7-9 ASSPGTSGGRETQY
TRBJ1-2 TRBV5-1 ASSAGLIANYGYT
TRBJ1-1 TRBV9 ASSVGTGGGTEAF
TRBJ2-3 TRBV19 ASSIARRFTDTQY
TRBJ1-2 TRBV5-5 ASSASLGTAYDGYT
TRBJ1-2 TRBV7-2 ASSLVTGGEEEGYT
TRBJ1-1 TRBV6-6 ASSYSRGGEAF
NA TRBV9 ASSASNRGAYEQY
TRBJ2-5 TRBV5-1 ATRGQGGRETQY
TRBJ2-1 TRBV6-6 ASSSRDRGGDEQF
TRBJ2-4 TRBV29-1 SAQDRDGNIQY
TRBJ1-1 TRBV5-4 ASSLGTISTVNTEAF
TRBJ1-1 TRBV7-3 ASSSGQENTEAF
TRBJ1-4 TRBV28 ASGTQGYDEKLF
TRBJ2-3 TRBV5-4 ASSFRQGTSGTDTQY
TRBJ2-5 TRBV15 ATSIFGTSGGALKETQY
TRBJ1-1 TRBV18 ASSPQRDRLNTEAF
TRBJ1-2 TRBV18 ASSPLRTAENYGYT
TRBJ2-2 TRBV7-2 ASSLTGKSNTGELF
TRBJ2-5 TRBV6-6 ASSPEDRGDITQY
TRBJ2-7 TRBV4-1 ASSQELRGESYEQY